The T cell receptor (beta chain) described here comes from a study of CD8+CD57+ T cells in acquired aplastic anemia. The CDR3 totals 18 residues. The germline gives CDR1 SGHVS, CDR2 FQNEAQ. V shed 5 bases, J shed 0 bases, and the junction held 5 bases outside the gene matches. The template used for profiling TCR beta VDJ and CDR3 was genomic DNA. TCRdb itself ran the reads through MiXCR, one entry per CDR3 protein. The table lists under 350,000 distinct CDR3 sequences, 45% to 65% of them singletons. Patients sequenced had flow cytometry evidence of CD8+CD57+ cell expansion. Receipt of therapy had not occurred in any patient by the time of blood sampling. This clonotype was counted many times.

The genes are TRBV7-8 and TRBJ2-1, with 15 bases fitting TRBD2. The material sequenced was sorted CD4+, CD8+, or CD8+CD57+ T cells (not recorded which) from PBMCs. This TCR came from a human donor with aplastic anemia. CDR3 DNA: TGTGCCAGCAGCGTGGGACTAGCGGGAGGCTACTCCTACAATGAGCAGTTCTTC. It is translated as CASSVGLAGGYSYNEQFF.